The 26 T cell receptor beta chains in this list originate from one sample, sequenced in a study of blood T cells in healthy people across ages (dated by TCRdb to about 2015). The library was obtained by 5' RACE. Sequenced using an Illumina HiSeq 2500. A second roughly 6 to 11 cycle PCR used a sample-barcoded 5' primer and a J-beta primer mix. Using fastp trimming at Q25 and MiXCR clonotype assembly, TCRdb reanalyzed the public sequencing data and kept in-frame beta chains. CDR3 protein sequences are deduplicated, and each keeps its most common genes and DNA. The sample has 800,000 to 950,000 distinct CDR3 sequences on record, 30% to 45% of them singletons. The ten largest account for under 15% of the sample. Source material: blood. The receptors originated from a man aged 18 to 30 in good health.

The chain couples TRBV15 to TRBJ1-3; D ambiguous. There are 14 residues in the CDR3. The V end was cut by 6 bases, the J end by 0 bases, with 9 bases between. In germline, CDR1 is LNHNV, CDR2 YYDKDF (reference sequence). The DNA of the CDR3 is TGTGCCACCAGAGTCGCAGGCTCTGGAAACACCATATATTTT. This sequence encodes CATRVAGSGNTIYF.

Comments on this clonotype: Possible read error: a much larger clone is one base away. This rearrangement joins TRBV6-5 to TRBJ2-1; possibly TRBD2 for D (6 bases). Looked up from germline, CDR1 is MNHEY and CDR2 is SVGAGI. V was pared by 5 bases and J by 13 bases, with 24 bases between. The CDR3 contains 15 residues. Here the CDR3 DNA reads TGTGCCAGCAGTACCCCATCGCTCTGGGAGGAGACCCAGTTCTTC. Its protein product is CASSTPSLWEETQFF.

The V gene is TRBV29-1, the J gene TRBJ1-5; D unresolved. Germline assignment: CDR1 SQVTM and CDR2 ANQGSEA. V was pared by 4 bases and J by 0 bases, with 10 bases between. The CDR3 has 14 residues. The CDR3: CSVGFGSSNQPQHF. The CDR3 DNA reads as TGCAGCGTTGGATTTGGCAGTAGCAATCAGCCCCAGCATTTT.

In its sample, this clonotype was seen a few times. This chain connects TRBV7-8 to TRBJ2-1, with D perhaps being TRBD1 or TRBD2 (5 bases each). CDR1 SGHVS and CDR2 FQNEAQ come from the germline V gene. The V and J ends lost 3 bases and 2 bases respectively, with 11 bases between them. There are 15 residues in the CDR3. The CDR3 DNA is TGTGCCAGCAGCTTTGGGGGTAAACCCTACAATGAGCAGTTCTTC. Residues: CASSFGGKPYNEQFF.

The CDR3 loop reads CASSLNQANEKLFF. CDR3 DNA: TGCGCCAGCAGCTTAAATCAGGCCAATGAAAAACTGTTTTTT. This chain joins TRBV5-1 and TRBJ1-4; D gene uncertain. V gave up 2 bases and J gave up 5 bases, with 10 bases separating them. This CDR3 comprises 14 residues. Germline V gives CDR1 SGHRS, CDR2 YFSETQ.

In this sample, this clonotype turned up a few times. The chain uses TRBV7-9 and TRBJ1-2; D is uncertain. V was shortened by 4 bases and J by 5 bases, with 14 bases between the two germline ends. This CDR3 is built from 14 residues. Germline V gene sequence: CDR1 SEHNR, CDR2 FQNEAQ (reference sequence). CDR3 protein: CASSSAGNWYGYTF. As DNA, the CDR3 is TGTGCCAGCAGCTCAGCGGGGAATTGGTATGGCTACACCTTC.

This clonotype was recorded a few times. The chain recombines TRBV4-3 with TRBJ1-2; TRBD1 might be the D (5 bases). The CDR3 has 14 residues. The V gene lost 1 base and the J gene lost 7 bases, with 13 bases spanning the gap. CDR1 is LGHNA and CDR2 is YSLEER in the germline V gene. CDR3: CASSQGIDSGGYTF. CDR3 in DNA: TGCGCCAGCAGCCAAGGCATCGACAGCGGTGGCTACACCTTC.

The chain links TRBV6-2 or TRBV6-3 to TRBJ1-2; TRBD1 agrees at 10 bases. V shed 6 bases, J shed 7 bases, and the junction held 11 bases outside the gene matches. Germline V gives CDR1 MNHEY, CDR2 SVGEGT. The CDR3 covers 15 residues. CDR3 nucleotide sequence: TGTGCCAGCAGAGACGTCCCCGACAGGGGGCGTGGCTACACCTTC. Its translation is CASRDVPDRGRGYTF.

This clonotype was seen repeatedly, ten times or more. V and J are TRBV12-3 or TRBV12-4 and TRBJ2-4; maybe TRBD2 (5 bases). V lost 5 bases and J 8 bases, leaving 22 bases between the germline ends. The CDR3 covers 16 residues. The CDR3 DNA reads TGTGCCAGCAGTCCCCGGCGAGGTCTAAAGGGAGACATTCAGTACTTC. Residues: CASSPRRGLKGDIQYF.

This clonotype was seen repeatedly, ten times or more. The chain carries TRBV6-2 or TRBV6-3 and TRBJ2-3; no reliable D call. Deletions cut 8 bases from V and 2 bases from J, with 14 bases between. The germline V gene has CDR1 MNHEY and CDR2 SVGEGT. This CDR3 is built from 14 residues. This chain's CDR3 is CASSSGSPTDTQYF. The CDR3 DNA follows: TGTGCCAGCTCTTCCGGGTCCCCCACAGATACGCAGTATTTT.

The V call is TRBV6-5, the J call TRBJ2-1; D call uncertain. V lost 0 bases to trimming and J lost 8 bases, with 14 bases between them. The V gene's germline CDR1 is MNHEY and CDR2 SVGAGI. The CDR3 sequence is 15 residues long. In DNA form, the CDR3 reads TGTGCCAGCAGTTACTCTCTGGGTGGAAGACATGAGCAGTTCTTC. It codes for CASSYSLGGRHEQFF.

Worth noting for this clonotype: A read error is possible here, since a much larger clone lies one base away. The rearrangement uses TRBV5-1 and TRBJ2-3, with D perhaps matching TRBD1 (6 bases). The CDR3 length is 15 residues. Germline lookup yields CDR1 SGHRS and CDR2 YFSETQ. V shed 4 bases and J shed 2 bases, with 14 bases lying between them. For the CDR3, the DNA is TGCGCCAGCAGCGGGAGACAGGAGAACACAGATACGCAGTATTTT. Amino acids: CASSGRQENTDTQYF.

This clonotype was seen only once. The chain couples TRBV5-5 to TRBJ2-3; D is unresolved. The ends were cut back, 4 bases at V and 4 bases at J, with 19 bases in the middle. This CDR3 is 16 amino acids long. Germline lookup yields CDR1 SGHKS and CDR2 YYEKEE (reference sequence). The chain's CDR3 is CASSTASQMIADTQYF. DNA of the CDR3: TGTGCCAGCAGCACCGCCTCACAGATGATCGCAGATACGCAGTATTTT. The whole variable domain, remainder taken from reference TRBV5-5 and TRBJ2-3, is DAGVTQSPTHLIKTRGQQVTLRCSPISGHKSVSWYQQVLGQGPQFIFQYYEKEERGRGNFPDRFSARQFPNYSSELNVNALLLGDSALYLCASSTASQMIADTQYFGPGTRLTVL.

The chain recombines TRBV20-1 with TRBJ2-1; 7 bases are a match to TRBD1. J was trimmed by 5 bases and V by 6 bases; bases with no gene match: 7. CDR1 is DFQATT, CDR2 SNEGSKA, per germline (reference sequence). This CDR3 region has 13 residues. In DNA form, the CDR3 reads TGCAGTGCGAAAGGACAGGCCAACAATGAGCAGTTCTTC. Translating it yields CSAKGQANNEQFF.

V is TRBV3-1 and J is TRBJ1-1; no firm D call. V was clipped by 4 bases and J by 1 base, with 10 bases between them. CDR1 is LGHDT, CDR2 YNNKEL, per germline (reference sequence). This CDR3 spans 14 amino acids. In DNA, the CDR3 is TGTGCCAGCAGCCCCCGGCCGGGGAACACTGAAGCTTTCTTT. It is translated as CASSPRPGNTEAFF. The full variable domain, its missing parts supplied by reference TRBV3-1 and TRBJ1-1, is DTAVSQTPKYLVTQMGNDKSIKCEQNLGHDTMYWYKQDSKKFLKIMFSYNNKELIINETVPNRFSPKSPDKAHLNLHINSLELGDSAVYFCASSPRPGNTEAFFGQGTRLTVV.

This clonotype showed up many times. The V gene is TRBV29-1, the J gene TRBJ2-7; D perhaps matches TRBD1 (6 bases). Germline V gives CDR1 SQVTM, CDR2 ANQGSEA. Trimming cost V 4 bases and J 2 bases, with 12 bases left between them. The CDR3 spans 13 residues. The CDR3 sequence: CSVAGQLTYEQYF. The CDR3, as DNA: TGCAGCGTTGCGGGACAACTCACCTACGAGCAGTACTTC.

Comments on this clonotype: At one end the junction does not follow the germline gene, possibly because of a read error. V and J are TRBV7-9 and TRBJ1-2, with 7 bases fitting TRBD1. Germline lookup yields CDR1 SEHNR and CDR2 FQNEAQ (reference sequence). There are 16 residues in the CDR3. DNA of the CDR3: TGTGCCAGCAGCCCAGACAGGGAAAGGACTCGCTATAGCTACACCTTC. This encodes CASSPDRERTRYSYTF.

This chain joins TRBV14 and TRBJ2-2; TRBD1 is a possible D gene (5 bases). Germline CDR1 and CDR2: SGHDN and FVKESK. The CDR3 consists of 14 residues. Trimming removed 5 bases at V and 4 bases at J, with 11 bases between. CDR3 residues: CASSVGVATGELFF. CDR3 DNA: TGTGCCAGCAGCGTAGGGGTTGCCACCGGGGAGCTGTTTTTT.

The V gene is TRBV12-3 or TRBV12-4, the J gene TRBJ2-3; TRBD1 aligns across 12 bases. This CDR3 region has 12 residues. V was clipped by 7 bases and J by 14 bases; unmatched bases: 7. The chain's CDR3 is CASIPGTGGGYF. CDR3 sequence (DNA): TGTGCCAGCATCCCTGGGACAGGGGGCGGGTATTTT.

J is TRBJ1-1 and V is TRBV7-3; 10 bases line up with TRBD1. The germline CDR1 and CDR2 sequences are SGHTA and FQGTGA. V lost 5 bases, J lost 4 bases, and 4 bases stayed unmatched. This CDR3 has 14 residues. The CDR3 loop reads CASSQGQGGTEAFF. In DNA, the CDR3 is TGTGCCAGCAGCCAAGGACAGGGGGGCACTGAAGCTTTCTTT.

Only a few counts were recorded for this clonotype. The chain uses TRBV19 and TRBJ2-3; 7 bases match TRBD1. V dropped 6 bases and J dropped 2; count of bases not matched to a gene: 5. Germline values: CDR1 LNHDA, CDR2 SQIVND (reference sequence). There are 14 residues in the CDR3. The CDR3 DNA follows: TGTGCCAGTAGCACAGGGGAAATCACAGATACGCAGTATTTT. Its translation is CASSTGEITDTQYF.

This clonotype was seen repeatedly, ten times or more. The chain combines TRBV4-3 with TRBJ2-7; D not resolved. Trimming pared 0 bases from V and 7 bases from J, leaving 10 bases between. The CDR3 contains 13 residues. The V gene's germline CDR1 is LGHNA and CDR2 YSLEER. The CDR3: CASSQDLGQEQYF. Here the CDR3 DNA reads TGCGCCAGCAGCCAAGATCTAGGGCAGGAGCAGTACTTC.

V gene TRBV29-1 combines with J gene TRBJ1-1, with 8 bases that match TRBD1. CDR3 length: 13 residues. The V gene's germline CDR1 is SQVTM and CDR2 ANQGSEA. Unmatched junction bases numbered 6, after V lost 4 bases and J lost 5 bases. The CDR3 here is CSVAGRGLTEAFF. Written as DNA, the CDR3 is TGCAGCGTTGCGGGCAGGGGGCTTACTGAAGCTTTCTTT.

The chain links TRBV10-3 to TRBJ2-5, with D possibly matching TRBD1 (6 bases). Trimming stripped 6 bases from V and 1 base from J, with 9 bases between. Germline-derived CDR1 and CDR2 are ENHRY and SYGVKD. This CDR3 is 13 amino acids long. This CDR3 is CAIRGHSQETQYF. The CDR3, as DNA: TGTGCCATCAGGGGACATTCCCAAGAGACCCAGTACTTC.

A remark on this clonotype: This may be a read error: a much more frequent sequence differs by one nucleotide. J is TRBJ2-5 and V is TRBV25-1; perhaps TRBD1 as D (6 bases). CDR3 size: 16 residues. Germline values: CDR1 MGHDK, CDR2 SYGVNS. The germline V and J ends were trimmed by 3 bases and 3 bases, with 17 bases remaining between them. CDR3 sequence reads: CASSESGVDWEETQYF. CDR3 DNA sequence: TGTGCCAGCAGTGAGTCAGGGGTGGATTGGGAAGAGACCCAGTACTTC.

The chain uses TRBV6-5 and TRBJ2-1; D is tentatively TRBD1 or TRBD2 (5 bases each). In germline, CDR1 is MNHEY, CDR2 SVGAGI. Trimming pared 6 bases from V and 7 bases from J, leaving 19 bases between. CDR3 length equals 15 residues. The CDR3 protein is CASRIRAREGNEQFF. The CDR3 region has the DNA TGTGCCAGCAGGATTAGGGCCCGAGAGGGGAATGAGCAGTTCTTC.